This passage covers 28 T cell receptor beta chains from one sample sequenced in a study of naive and memory T cell subsets. These receptors are not linked to any known antigen. An equimolar mix of two oligonucleotides served as the beta constant-region primer for TRBC1 and TRBC2. Four rounds of PCR amplified the ligated cDNA using nested alpha and beta constant-region primers plus SP2. Via MiXCR, TCRdb re-called the UMI-ligation and nested PCR reads, giving one row per CDR3 protein. The data contain about 90,000 distinct CDR3 sequences, around 11% of them singletons. Points from the study as a whole: Especially in CD8 cells, naive repertoires contained a few larger clonotypes, possibly CD45RA-re-expressing memory cells.

Sequencing was carried out using naive CD4+ T cells from blood. The receptors were sampled from a human donor in good health.

This clonotype was counted at least ten times. This sequence joins TRBV11-3 and TRBJ2-1; 10 bases map to TRBD1. CDR3 size: 16 residues. V shed 8 bases and J 7 bases; nucleotides not matched to a gene: 14. CDR1 and CDR2 (germline): SGHNT, YENEEA. The CDR3 nucleotides are TGTGCCAGCGGGTCGGGACAGGGGAAAAAAAGGAATGAGCAGTTCTTC. This sequence encodes CASGSGQGKKRNEQFF.

Notes on this clonotype: Because it lacks the conserved phenylalanine or tryptophan at the end, this CDR3 is likely a read error. The CDR3 is CASAWDSAYEQYL. CDR3 coding DNA: TGCGCCAGCGCCTGGGACAGCGCCTACGAGCAGTACTTA. This chain links TRBV5-1 with TRBJ2-7; 7 bases line up with TRBD1. This CDR3 comprises 13 residues. CDR1 is SGHRS, CDR2 YFSETQ, per germline. The V gene end was trimmed by 7 bases and the J gene end by 2 bases; junction bases not matched to a gene: 6.

The table lists this clonotype with many counts. The chain combines TRBV5-1 with TRBJ2-7; D call uncertain. The CDR3 is made up of 14 amino acids. Trimming removed 0 bases at V and 4 bases at J, with 11 bases between. The germline V gene encodes CDR1 SGHRS and CDR2 YFSETQ. For the CDR3, the DNA is TGCGCCAGCAGCTTGGTCGGTGGTACGTACGAGCAGTACTTC. Its protein is CASSLVGGTYEQYF.

This chain uses TRBV28 with TRBJ1-2, with no clear D. The CDR3 loop spans 11 amino acids. CDR1 and CDR2 (germline): MDHEN, SYDVKM. The ends were cut back, 10 bases at V and 2 bases at J, with 8 bases in the middle. The CDR3 nucleotides are TGTGCCACTGCAGAAAACTATGGCTACACCTTC. Its translation is CATAENYGYTF.

The chain is built from TRBV7-9 and TRBJ1-2, with TRBD1 as a possible D gene (6 bases). This CDR3 contains 14 residues. Per germline, CDR1 SEHNR and CDR2 FQNEAQ (reference sequence). Deletions cut 5 bases from V and 7 bases from J, with 17 bases between. CDR3 nucleotide sequence: TGTGCCAGCAGCCCAGAAGGGGGGATAGGTGGCTACACCTTC. The encoded protein is CASSPEGGIGGYTF.

This clonotype appeared many times. The chain links TRBV20-1 to TRBJ2-1; TRBD1 matches at 9 bases. This CDR3 spans 16 amino acids. Trimming removed 6 bases from V and 4 bases from J; junction bases left unmatched: 13. Germline V CDR1 and CDR2: DFQATT, SNEGSKA (reference sequence). Written as DNA, the CDR3 is TGCAGTGCCCCTCGTTCCGGGACAGGGACATACAATGAGCAGTTCTTC. Protein sequence: CSAPRSGTGTYNEQFF.

The rearrangement joins TRBV11-3 to TRBJ2-3; possibly TRBD1 or TRBD2 for D (5 bases each). V shed 5 bases and J shed 0 bases, with 15 bases lying between them. The CDR3 extends over 16 amino acids. Per the germline V gene, CDR1 is SGHNT and CDR2 is YENEEA. CDR3 nucleotide sequence: TGTGCCAGCAGCCCTTCCCGGGGCCTGAGCACAGATACGCAGTATTTT. The encoded protein is CASSPSRGLSTDTQYF.

This chain joins TRBV28 and TRBJ2-7; 7 positions agree with TRBD1. The CDR3 spans 17 residues. The junction had 13 bases not matched to a gene; V was cut back by 5 bases and J by 0 bases. Per the germline V gene, CDR1 is MDHEN and CDR2 is SYDVKM. CDR3 DNA sequence: TGTGCCAGCAGTCCCTCCCGGACAGGCCGCAACTCCTACGAGCAGTACTTC. It specifies CASSPSRTGRNSYEQYF.

The chain links TRBV7-9 to TRBJ2-7, with TRBD1 identical over 7 bases. Germline CDR1 is SEHNR and CDR2 is FQNEAQ (reference sequence). V gave up 6 bases and J gave up 4 bases; unmatched junction bases: 9. The CDR3 spans 14 residues. This chain's CDR3 is CASSNNRGKYEQYF. In DNA, the CDR3 is TGTGCCAGCAGTAACAACAGGGGAAAGTACGAGCAGTACTTC.

This clonotype was observed at least ten times. The chain uses TRBV29-1 and TRBJ2-3; D unclear. Germline CDR1 SQVTM, CDR2 ANQGSEA. Trimming pared 8 bases from V and 2 bases from J, leaving 11 bases between. The CDR3 covers 12 residues. In DNA form, the CDR3 reads TGCAGCAAACAAGCTGACACAGATACGCAGTATTTT. As protein: CSKQADTDTQYF.

This clonotype appeared many times. The rearrangement links TRBV12-3 or TRBV12-4 to TRBJ2-3; 7 positions match TRBD2. The CDR3 is 15 amino acids. Trimming cost V 3 bases and J 3 bases; bases outside gene matches: 6. CDR3 protein: CASSFRGLKTDTQYF. For the CDR3, the DNA is TGTGCCAGCAGTTTTAGGGGACTAAAGACAGATACGCAGTATTTT.

The J gene is TRBJ1-5, the V gene TRBV11-2; D remains unclear. The CDR3 is 14 amino acids. Trimming took off 0 bases at V and 6 bases at J, with 9 bases between the two ends. Germline V gene data show CDR1 as SGHAT and CDR2 as FQNNGV. CDR3 DNA sequence: TGTGCCAGCAGCTTAGAGGCCCCTGGTCAGCCCCAGCATTTT. This sequence encodes CASSLEAPGQPQHF.

The chain links TRBV12-3 or TRBV12-4 to TRBJ2-5; a possible D gene is TRBD2 (6 bases). This CDR3 is 14 amino acids long. Between the trimmed V and J ends, which lost 5 bases and 1 base, there was a span of 11 bases. The CDR3 loop is CASSRTTSQETQYF. DNA for the CDR3: TGTGCCAGCAGTAGGACTACCTCCCAAGAGACCCAGTACTTC.

This clonotype was counted ten times or more. The rearrangement links TRBV10-3 to TRBJ2-6; D call uncertain. V was pared by 2 bases and J by 2 bases, with 10 bases between. The CDR3 contains 16 residues. Per germline, CDR1 ENHRY and CDR2 SYGVKD. The CDR3 DNA follows: TGTGCCATCAGTGAGGCGGATGGGGCTGGGGCCAACGTCCTGACTTTC. Protein product: CAISEADGAGANVLTF.

This clonotype was seen only a few times. The V call is TRBV20-1, the J call TRBJ2-1, with 10 bases aligning to TRBD2. The germline V gene has CDR1 DFQATT and CDR2 SNEGSKA (reference sequence). V lost 1 base and J lost 6; bases outside the gene matches: 12. The CDR3 runs 17 residues. CDR3 loop: CSARAPYKRGGVNEQFF. CDR3 in DNA: TGCAGTGCTAGAGCGCCCTACAAGCGGGGGGGCGTCAATGAGCAGTTCTTC.

This clonotype was seen a few times. This sequence joins TRBV25-1 and TRBJ2-6, with 8 positions matching TRBD2. Germline CDR1 is MGHDK and CDR2 is SYGVNS. This CDR3 has 17 amino acids. V lost 4 bases, J lost 1 base, and 6 bases stayed unmatched. This chain's CDR3 is CASSVGGGRSGANVLTF. DNA for the CDR3: TGTGCCAGCAGTGTCGGGGGGGGGCGTTCTGGGGCCAACGTCCTGACTTTC.

The chain employs TRBV12-5 and TRBJ2-1, with 10 bases that match TRBD1. CDR1 and CDR2 from the germline V gene are LGHNT and FRNRAP. The CDR3 totals 15 residues. The V and J ends lost 7 bases and 6 bases, in that order; junction bases with no gene match: 9. The CDR3 loop is CASAPRGTGVNEQFF. The CDR3 coding sequence is TGTGCTAGTGCCCCTCGCGGGACAGGGGTCAATGAGCAGTTCTTC.

The chain uses TRBV28 and TRBJ1-1, with D perhaps TRBD1 (6 bases). The germline CDR1 and CDR2 sequences are MDHEN and SYDVKM. This CDR3 is 14 amino acids long. The V end lost 6 bases, the J end lost 4 bases, and 15 bases lay between the germline ends. The CDR3 nucleotides are TGTGCCAGCAGCTGGACAGTTCGGAGCACTGAAGCTTTCTTT. Translated: CASSWTVRSTEAFF.

The chain couples TRBV18 to TRBJ1-2, with TRBD1 identical over 10 bases. Germline assignment: CDR1 KGHSH and CDR2 LQKENI. The CDR3 length is 18 residues. V trimming: 2 bases; J trimming: 3 bases; junction bases outside the gene matches: 12. DNA of the CDR3: TGTGCCAGCTCACCAACGTCCGGACAGGGGGTATTGGACTATGGCTACACCTTC. Translation: CASSPTSGQGVLDYGYTF.

This clonotype occurred many times. The CDR3 reads CASSMGVMSSYNEQFF. CDR3 in DNA: TGTGCCAGTAGTATGGGAGTGATGAGCTCCTACAATGAGCAGTTCTTC. The chain is built from TRBV19 and TRBJ2-1, with a tentative D call TRBD2 (5 bases). In germline, CDR1 is LNHDA, CDR2 SQIVND (reference sequence). CDR3 length: 16 amino acids. V shed 3 bases and J shed 0 bases, with 12 bases lying between them.

There are a few counts of this clonotype. The V and J genes are TRBV7-2 and TRBJ2-1; D gene unclear. V gave up 5 bases and J gave up 5 bases, with 19 bases separating them. The germline V gene encodes CDR1 SGHTA and CDR2 FQGNSA. The CDR3 covers 16 residues. The CDR3 DNA reads TGTGCCAGCAGCCCATACGGGCTTCCAGCGAACAATGAGCAGTTCTTC. Its protein is CASSPYGLPANNEQFF. Full variable domain (remainder filled in from reference TRBV7-2 and TRBJ2-1): GAGVSQSPSNKVTEKGKDVELRCDPISGHTALYWYRQSLGQGLEFLIYFQGNSAPDKSGLPSDRFSAERTGGSVSTLTIQRTQQEDSAVYLCASSPYGLPANNEQFFGPGTRLTVL.

This clonotype was seen a few times. The J gene is TRBJ2-1, the V gene TRBV11-2; D may correspond to TRBD1 or TRBD2 (5 bases each). Germline CDR1 and CDR2: SGHAT and FQNNGV. V dropped 6 bases and J dropped 11 bases, with 20 bases sitting between them. This CDR3 is 14 amino acids long. The CDR3 reads CASRILSGDAKQFF. CDR3 nucleotides: TGTGCCAGCAGGATTCTTTCTGGGGACGCCAAGCAGTTCTTC. The whole variable domain, filled in from reference TRBV11-2 and TRBJ2-1, reads EAGVAQSPRYKIIEKRQSVAFWCNPISGHATLYWYQQILGQGPKLLIQFQNNGVVDDSQLPKDRFSAERLKGVDSTLKIQPAKLEDSAVYLCASRILSGDAKQFFGPGTRLTVL.

The gene calls are TRBV28 and TRBJ1-4, with 7 positions matching TRBD1. V shed 5 bases, J shed 8 bases, and the junction held 8 bases outside the gene matches. This CDR3 is 14 amino acids long. The germline V gene encodes CDR1 MDHEN and CDR2 SYDVKM. DNA of the CDR3: TGTGCCAGCAGTATACAGGGGATGGGGGAAAAACTGTTTTTT. Protein product: CASSIQGMGEKLFF.

There are many counts of this clonotype. V usage is TRBV2 and J usage is TRBJ2-1; possibly TRBD2 for D (6 bases). Deletions cut 9 bases from V and 7 bases from J, with 16 bases between. This CDR3 has 13 residues. The germline gives CDR1 SNHLY, CDR2 FYNNEI. CDR3 residues: CARTAEGRNEQFF. CDR3 bases: TGTGCCAGGACAGCGGAGGGCCGGAATGAGCAGTTCTTC.

As to this clonotype: The CDR3 end shows no conserved phenylalanine or tryptophan, and so a read error is likely. This chain joins TRBV6-1 and TRBJ1-5; a possible D gene is TRBD1 (5 bases). CDR3 length: 16 amino acids. The V end lost 2 bases, the J end lost 3 bases, and 14 bases lay between the germline ends. Germline V gene sequence: CDR1 MNHNS, CDR2 SASEGT. CDR3 protein: CASSEWGRSYNQPQHI. CDR3 DNA: TGTGCCAGCAGTGAATGGGGACGGTCCTACAATCAGCCCCAGCATATT.

This clonotype has more than one count but fewer than ten. The CDR3, as DNA: TGCAGTGCTAGAGCCGGGTCTGGGGGAAGCTATGGCTACACCTTC. Translation gives CSARAGSGGSYGYTF. J is TRBJ1-2 and V is TRBV20-1; tentative D call: TRBD1 (5 bases). The germline gives CDR1 DFQATT, CDR2 SNEGSKA (reference sequence). V lost 1 base, J lost 4 bases, and 16 bases lay in between. This CDR3 has 15 residues.

This sequence joins TRBV12-3 or TRBV12-4 and TRBJ2-7, with 7 bases fitting TRBD1. V was clipped by 5 bases and J by 6 bases; unmatched bases: 13. The CDR3 length is 15 residues. Here the CDR3 reads CASSPGQASTSEQYF. DNA for the CDR3: TGTGCCAGCAGTCCAGGACAGGCGTCGACATCCGAGCAGTACTTC.

This clonotype was counted a few times. This chain uses TRBV5-1 with TRBJ1-6, with TRBD1 as a possible D gene (6 bases). The length of the CDR3 is 18 residues. V dropped 1 base and J dropped 9 bases, with 23 bases sitting between them. Germline CDR1 reads SGHRS; CDR2 reads YFSETQ. The CDR3 reads CASSLSKTTDRKFSPLHF. As DNA, the CDR3 is TGCGCCAGCAGCTTGTCAAAAACCACGGACAGAAAATTTTCACCCCTCCACTTT. The full variable domain, rest sourced from reference TRBV5-1 and TRBJ1-6, is KAGVTQTPRYLIKTRGQQVTLSCSPISGHRSVSWYQQTPGQGLQFLFEYFSETQRNKGNFPGRFSGRQFSNSRSEMNVSTLELGDSALYLCASSLSKTTDRKFSPLHFGNGTRLTVT.